Presented here are 9 T cell receptor beta chains from one specimen sequenced in a study of cytomegalovirus exposure and HLA in healthy donors. PCR involved 60 Vbeta and 13 Jbeta primers. This table comes from immunoSEQ multiplex PCR, and its TCRdb copy is limited to in-frame clones, with some not included. The sample has 150,000 to 200,000 clones, around 75% seen once; the top ten hold 1.5% to 2%. Source material: PBMCs. The origin of the receptors is a woman in her 30s in good health and CMV-seronegative.

This clone has just a few counts. This chain uses TRBV4-1 with TRBJ1-2; a possible D gene is TRBD1 (5 bases). V lost 0 bases to trimming and J lost 4 bases, with 15 bases between them. This CDR3 comprises 16 residues. The V gene's germline CDR1 is MGHRA and CDR2 YSYEKL. The CDR3 is CASSQDLAFGGYGYTF. In nucleotides, the CDR3 is TGCGCCAGCAGCCAAGATCTGGCCTTCGGGGGCTATGGCTACACCTTC.

This chain connects TRBV6-6 to TRBJ2-1; 8 bases align to TRBD1. The CDR3 is 14 amino acids. Germline V gene sequence: CDR1 MNHNY, CDR2 SVGAGI (reference sequence). J lost 8 bases, V lost 5 bases, and 8 bases had no gene match. CDR3 sequence reads: CASSSDRGGDEQFF. As DNA, the CDR3 is TGTGCCAGCAGTAGTGACAGGGGTGGGGATGAGCAGTTCTTC.

The CDR3 is CASMGQPYGYTF. CDR3 sequence (DNA): TGTGCCAGTATGGGACAGCCCTATGGCTACACCTTC. This chain joins TRBV19 and TRBJ1-2; 7 bases are a match to TRBD1. The length of the CDR3 is 12 residues. V shed 7 bases, J shed 4 bases, and the junction held 3 bases outside the gene matches. CDR1 is LNHDA, CDR2 SQIVND, per germline (reference sequence). Drawing the rest from reference TRBV19 and TRBJ1-2, the complete variable domain is DGGITQSPKYLFRKEGQNVTLSCEQNLNHDAMYWYRQDPGQGLRLIYYSQIVNDFQKGDIAEGYSVSREKKESFPLTVTSAQKNPTAFYLCASMGQPYGYTFGSGTRLTVV.

The chain combines TRBV7-2 with TRBJ2-7, with 14 positions matching TRBD2. Germline CDR1 reads SGHTA; CDR2 reads FQGNSA. The CDR3 is 13 amino acids. With V trimmed by 10 bases and J by 6 bases, 5 bases remained unmatched. The CDR3 DNA is TGTGCCACCGGGACTAGCGGGAGAGGCGAGCAGTACTTC. It encodes CATGTSGRGEQYF.

This clone has just a few counts. This chain links TRBV6-5 with TRBJ2-1; 10 nucleotides match TRBD2. Trimming took 0 bases from V and 8 from J; bases not matched to a gene: 4. The CDR3 contains 15 residues. CDR1 and CDR2 from the germline V gene are MNHEY and SVGAGI. CDR3 region: CASSYSLAGTDEQFF. For the CDR3, the DNA is TGTGCCAGCAGTTACTCACTAGCGGGAACCGATGAGCAGTTCTTC.

J is TRBJ1-3 and V is TRBV4-1; TRBD1 might be the D (6 bases). There are 15 residues in the CDR3. Trimming took 0 bases from V and 4 from J, leaving 10 bases between them. Per germline, CDR1 MGHRA and CDR2 YSYEKL. The CDR3 sequence is CASSQEKQGGNTIYF. CDR3 DNA sequence: TGCGCCAGCAGCCAAGAGAAACAGGGAGGAAACACCATATATTTT.

The chain employs TRBV6-1 and TRBJ1-2; unclear D gene. Germline values: CDR1 MNHNS, CDR2 SASEGT. The CDR3 has 9 residues. The V end lost 6 bases, the J end lost 7 bases, and 3 bases lay between the germline ends. CDR3 nucleotide sequence: TGTGCCAGCAGGCGTGGCTACACCTTC. Amino acid sequence: CASRRGYTF.

This clone was detected only once. The V and J genes are TRBV19 and TRBJ1-5; TRBD1 agrees at 7 bases. With V trimmed by 4 bases and J by 0 bases, 3 bases remained unmatched. The CDR3 length is 15 residues. The germline gives CDR1 LNHDA, CDR2 SQIVND (reference sequence). CDR3 nucleotide sequence: TGTGCCAGTAGTACTAGGGACAGTAGCAATCAGCCCCAGCATTTT. This translates into CASSTRDSSNQPQHF. Full variable domain (rest looked up from reference TRBV19 and TRBJ1-5): DGGITQSPKYLFRKEGQNVTLSCEQNLNHDAMYWYRQDPGQGLRLIYYSQIVNDFQKGDIAEGYSVSREKKESFPLTVTSAQKNPTAFYLCASSTRDSSNQPQHFGDGTRLSIL.

The chain joins TRBV5-4 to TRBJ1-2, with D perhaps matching TRBD1 (6 bases). V lost 0 bases, J lost 4 bases, and 13 bases lay in between. CDR1 and CDR2 from the germline V gene are SGHNT and YYREEE (reference sequence). This CDR3 has 15 residues. CDR3 nucleotides: TGTGCCAGCAGCTTGGGTCGGGGGGCCGGCTATGGCTACACCTTC. Translating gives CASSLGRGAGYGYTF.